The T cell receptor (beta chain) described here comes from a study of OX40 agonist ivuxolimab in advanced cancers. Study context: A diagnosis of hepatocellular carcinoma, melanoma, renal cell or head and neck cancer was present in dose-escalation patients. Aged roughly 23 to 90 with a mean of about 63 years, they were almost 85% male. Study-level results: Among patients with partial responses at 0.1-3.0 mg/kg, clonal expansion was among the lowest. Both CD4+ and CD8+ T cell populations in blood had undergone clonal expansion by week 6 at 0.1 to 3.0 mg/kg.

Generated by immunoSEQ multiplex PCR, the TCRdb table keeps only in-frame clones and is missing some. The sample lists 50,000 to 65,000 clones, roughly 80% seen once, with around 5% in the top ten. The CDR3 consists of 14 residues. The germline V gene has CDR1 MNHNS and CDR2 SASEGT. V shed 7 bases and J shed 3 bases, with 13 bases lying between them. Remarks on this clone: Its antigen is unidentified.

The sequences come from CD4+ or CD8+ T cells sorted from blood, collected in a trial of the OX40 agonist ivuxolimab. This sequence joins TRBV6-1 and TRBJ1-5; D is unclear. This clonotype originated in an adult with an advanced solid tumor such as melanoma, head and neck, liver or kidney cancer. The CDR3 is CASTGPATNQPQHF. Written as DNA, the CDR3 is TGTGCCAGCACGGGCCCGGCGACCAATCAGCCCCAGCATTTT.